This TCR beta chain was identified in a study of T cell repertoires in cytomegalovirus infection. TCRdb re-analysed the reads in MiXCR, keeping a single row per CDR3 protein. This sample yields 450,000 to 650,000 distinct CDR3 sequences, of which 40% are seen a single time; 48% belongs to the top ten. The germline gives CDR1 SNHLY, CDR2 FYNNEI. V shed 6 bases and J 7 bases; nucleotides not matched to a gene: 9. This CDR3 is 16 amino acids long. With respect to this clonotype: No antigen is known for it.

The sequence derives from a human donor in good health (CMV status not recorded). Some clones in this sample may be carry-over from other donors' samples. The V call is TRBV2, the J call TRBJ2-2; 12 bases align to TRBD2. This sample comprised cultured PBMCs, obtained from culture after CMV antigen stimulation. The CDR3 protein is CASRGASGGAVGELFF. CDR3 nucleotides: TGTGCCAGCAGGGGGGCTAGCGGGGGGGCCGTCGGGGAGCTGTTTTTT.